This T cell receptor beta chain was obtained from a study of cytomegalovirus exposure and HLA in healthy donors. The donors (healthy individuals) were bone marrow donors. The CDR3 contains 12 residues. Germline CDR1 is SNHLY and CDR2 is FYNNEI. V shed 9 bases, J shed 4 bases, and the junction held 5 bases outside the gene matches. Study observations and caveats: There were fewer than 200 TCR beta chains listed as cytomegalovirus-associated. Within a later analysis, the majority of CMV-associated TCR beta chains appeared HLA-restricted.

The study ran its PCR with 60 Vbeta and 13 Jbeta primers. TCRdb's copy holds only in-frame clones and misses some; the assay was immunoSEQ multiplex PCR. The repertoire includes some 150,000 clones, 81% of them detected once, and 4.9% sits in the top ten. A remark on this clone: Its antigen is still unknown.

The chain employs TRBV2 and TRBJ1-1, with 7 nucleotides matching TRBD1. The sequencing sample was made of PBMCs. The sequence derives from a woman aged 18-29 years in good health and CMV-seropositive. CDR3 sequence: CARRSGGTEAFF. In nucleotides, the CDR3 is TGTGCCAGAAGATCAGGGGGCACTGAAGCTTTCTTT.